Listed here are 3 T cell receptor beta chains from one sample, sequenced in a study of cytomegalovirus exposure and HLA in healthy donors (dated by TCRdb to 2016 to 2017). The method was the immunoSEQ multiplex PCR assay. The multiplex PCR relied on a mix of 60 forward primers for TCR Vbeta segments and 13 reverse primers for TCR Jbeta segments. TCRdb took over this immuneACCESS table, retaining in-frame rearrangements with V and J assigned. Such tables are incomplete; in checked studies, under half of the missing clones stem from an unresolved V gene, and the remainder is unexplained. A total of some 120,000 clones appear in this sample, roughly four fifths of them only once. The top ten clones comprise roughly 1.5% of the sample. The source material was PBMCs. These receptors were obtained from a young woman in good health and CMV-seronegative.

The V call is TRBV6-5, the J call TRBJ2-7; D perhaps matches TRBD1 (5 bases). The CDR3 has 13 residues. In germline, CDR1 is MNHEY, CDR2 SVGAGI. Trimming shortened V by 7 bases and J by 0 bases, and 10 bases separated the two germline ends. The CDR3 loop reads CASKQGDSYEQYF. The CDR3 DNA follows: TGTGCCAGCAAGCAGGGTGACTCCTACGAGCAGTACTTC.

This clone was detected only once. V usage is TRBV5-5 and J usage is TRBJ1-2; 9 nucleotides match TRBD1. The germline gives CDR1 SGHKS, CDR2 YYEKEE (reference sequence). CDR3 length: 12 residues. J was trimmed by 7 bases and V by 7 bases; bases with no gene match: 5. CDR3 amino acids: CASLQGAGGYTF. CDR3 DNA: TGTGCCAGCCTACAGGGGGCAGGTGGCTACACCTTC.

This chain joins TRBV5-1 and TRBJ1-1, with D possibly TRBD1 on 6 matching bases. Trimming stripped 0 bases from V and 5 bases from J, with 14 bases between. The CDR3 has 15 residues. From germline, CDR1 is SGHRS and CDR2 YFSETQ. CDR3 nucleotide sequence: TGCGCCAGCAGCTTGGGATCAGGGGTGGGTACTGAAGCTTTCTTT. Encoded protein: CASSLGSGVGTEAFF.